This T cell receptor beta chain was obtained from a study of radiotherapy plus CTLA-4 blockade in lung cancer. As for the study in general: The study recorded objective responses in roughly 20% of patients and disease control in around 33%.

The assay was immunoSEQ multiplex PCR, and TCRdb's table has in-frame clones only and misses some. The sample gives 47,000 or so clones, 70% to 90% of which show up once; roughly 25% is in the top ten. Sample: peripheral blood, taken from a patient treated with radiotherapy plus ipilimumab. The source of this sequence is a human donor with non-small cell lung cancer whose response to radiotherapy plus ipilimumab could not be evaluated.

CDR3 nucleotides: TGTGCAAGTCGCTTGTTCTCTAGCGGGAGTACCCACGAGCAGTACTTC. It is translated as CASRLFSSGSTHEQYF. The rearrangement uses TRBV12-2 and TRBJ2-7; the table calls TRBD2, which could not be checked here. TRBV12-2 is a pseudogene locus. The CDR3 totals 16 residues.